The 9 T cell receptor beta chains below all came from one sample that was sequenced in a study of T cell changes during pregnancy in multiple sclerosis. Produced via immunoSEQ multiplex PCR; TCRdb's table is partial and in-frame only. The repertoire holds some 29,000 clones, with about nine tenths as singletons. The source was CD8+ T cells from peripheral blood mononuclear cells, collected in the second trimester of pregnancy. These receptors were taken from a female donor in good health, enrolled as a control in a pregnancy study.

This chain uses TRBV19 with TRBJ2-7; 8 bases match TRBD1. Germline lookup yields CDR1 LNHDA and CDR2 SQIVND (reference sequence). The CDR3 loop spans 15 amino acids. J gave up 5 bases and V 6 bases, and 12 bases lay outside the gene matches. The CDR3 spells CASSQRTGLRNEQYF. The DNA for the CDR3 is TGTGCCAGTAGCCAACGGACAGGGCTGAGGAACGAGCAGTACTTC.

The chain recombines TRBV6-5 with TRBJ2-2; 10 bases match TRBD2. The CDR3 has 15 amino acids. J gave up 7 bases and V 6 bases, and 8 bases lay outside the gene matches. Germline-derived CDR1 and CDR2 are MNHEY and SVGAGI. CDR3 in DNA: TGTGCCAGCAGCGAACTAGCGGGGTCGGGCGGGGAGCTGTTTTTT. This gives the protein CASSELAGSGGELFF.

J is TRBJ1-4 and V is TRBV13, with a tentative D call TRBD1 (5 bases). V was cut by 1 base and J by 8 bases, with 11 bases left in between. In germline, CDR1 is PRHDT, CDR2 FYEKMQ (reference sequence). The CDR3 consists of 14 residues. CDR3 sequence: CASSLEFQGEKLFF. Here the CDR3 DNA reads TGTGCCAGCAGCTTAGAGTTTCAGGGAGAAAAACTGTTTTTT.

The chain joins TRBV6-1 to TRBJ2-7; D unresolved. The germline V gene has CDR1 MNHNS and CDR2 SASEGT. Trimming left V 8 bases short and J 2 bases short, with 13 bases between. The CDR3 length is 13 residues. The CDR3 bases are TGTGCCAGCGGTATGGGCGAGACCTACGAGCAGTACTTC. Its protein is CASGMGETYEQYF.

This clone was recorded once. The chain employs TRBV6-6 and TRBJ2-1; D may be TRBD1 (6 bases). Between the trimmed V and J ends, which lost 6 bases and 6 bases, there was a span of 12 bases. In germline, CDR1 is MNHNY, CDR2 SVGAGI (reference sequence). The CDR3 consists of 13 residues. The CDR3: CASSRRGSNEQFF. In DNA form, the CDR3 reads TGTGCCAGCAGCAGAAGGGGGTCCAATGAGCAGTTCTTC.

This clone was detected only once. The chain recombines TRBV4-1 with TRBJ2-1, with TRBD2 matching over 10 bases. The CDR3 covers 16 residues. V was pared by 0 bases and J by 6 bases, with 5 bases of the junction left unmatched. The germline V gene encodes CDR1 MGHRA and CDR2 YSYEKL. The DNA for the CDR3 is TGCGCCAGCAGCCAAGATAAGGGACTAGCGACCAATGAGCAGTTCTTC. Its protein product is CASSQDKGLATNEQFF.

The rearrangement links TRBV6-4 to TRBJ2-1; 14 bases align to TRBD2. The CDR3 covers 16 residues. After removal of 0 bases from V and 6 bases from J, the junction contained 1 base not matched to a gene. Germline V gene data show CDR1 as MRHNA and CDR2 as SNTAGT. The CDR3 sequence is CASSDSTSGGANEQFF. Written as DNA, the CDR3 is TGTGCCAGCAGTGACTCGACTAGCGGGGGGGCCAATGAGCAGTTCTTC.

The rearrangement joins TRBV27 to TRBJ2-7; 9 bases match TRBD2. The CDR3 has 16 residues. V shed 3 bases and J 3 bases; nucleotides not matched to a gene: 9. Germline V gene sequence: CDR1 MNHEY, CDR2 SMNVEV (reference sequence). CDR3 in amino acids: CASSFPRAGGFYEQYF. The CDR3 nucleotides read TGTGCCAGCAGTTTCCCGCGGGCGGGGGGGTTCTACGAGCAGTACTTC.

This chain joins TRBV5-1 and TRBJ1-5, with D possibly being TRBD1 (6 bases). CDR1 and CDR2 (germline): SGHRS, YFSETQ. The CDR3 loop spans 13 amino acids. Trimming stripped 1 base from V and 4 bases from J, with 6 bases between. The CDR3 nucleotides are TGCGCCAGCAGCTTGCAGGGGAATCAGCCCCAGCATTTT. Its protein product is CASSLQGNQPQHF.